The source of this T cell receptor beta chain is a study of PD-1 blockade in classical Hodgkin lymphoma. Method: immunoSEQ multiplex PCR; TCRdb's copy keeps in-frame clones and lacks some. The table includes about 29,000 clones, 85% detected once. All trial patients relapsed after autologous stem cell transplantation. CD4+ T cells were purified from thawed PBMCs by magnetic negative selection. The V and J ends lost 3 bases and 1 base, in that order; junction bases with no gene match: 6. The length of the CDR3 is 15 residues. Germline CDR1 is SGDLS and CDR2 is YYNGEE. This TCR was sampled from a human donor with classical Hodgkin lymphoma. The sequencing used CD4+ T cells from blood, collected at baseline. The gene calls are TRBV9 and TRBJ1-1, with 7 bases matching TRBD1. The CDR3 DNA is TGTGCCAGCAGCGAAACAGGGGTGAAGAACACTGAAGCTTTCTTT. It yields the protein CASSETGVKNTEAFF.